Listed here are 30 T cell receptor beta chains from one sample, sequenced in a study of cytomegalovirus exposure and HLA in healthy donors. Primers: 60 Vbeta forward and 13 Jbeta reverse. This table comes from immunoSEQ multiplex PCR, and its TCRdb copy is limited to in-frame clones, with some not included. The table shows about 97,000 clones, with around 72% occurring only once. The sequenced sample was PBMCs. The receptor set was obtained from a man between 40 and 49 years old in good health and CMV-seronegative.

The chain couples TRBV28 to TRBJ1-1; TRBD1 agrees at 8 bases. The CDR3 contains 13 residues. CDR1 is MDHEN, CDR2 SYDVKM, per germline. The junction had 8 bases not matched to a gene; V was cut back by 10 bases and J by 4 bases. In nucleotides, the CDR3 is TGTGCCATCAAATCAGGGGGCGTCACTGAAGCTTTCTTT. It codes for CAIKSGGVTEAFF. Combining the CDR3 with reference TRBV28 and TRBJ1-1 gives the whole variable domain DVKVTQSSRYLVKRTGEKVFLECVQDMDHENMFWYRQDPGLGLRLIYFSYDVKMKEKGDIPEGYSVSREKKERFSLILESASTNQTSMYLCAIKSGGVTEAFFGQGTRLTVV.

The V gene is TRBV20-1, the J gene TRBJ1-5; no definite D call. The CDR3 totals 11 residues. V lost 5 bases, J lost 7 bases, and 9 bases lay in between. CDR1 and CDR2 (germline): DFQATT, SNEGSKA (reference sequence). CDR3 DNA sequence: TGCAGTGCTTACCGTCAGCAGCCCCAGCATTTT. This codes for CSAYRQQPQHF.

The V call is TRBV18, the J call TRBJ1-5, with TRBD1 matching over 8 bases. The CDR3 runs 16 residues. Germline loops: CDR1 KGHSH, CDR2 LQKENI. V lost 0 bases and J lost 3; bases outside the gene matches: 4. In nucleotides, the CDR3 is TGTGCCAGCTCACCACCAGGACAGGGCTACAATCAGCCCCAGCATTTT. Its translation: CASSPPGQGYNQPQHF. Filled out from reference TRBV18 and TRBJ1-5, the complete variable domain reads NAGVMQNPRHLVRRRGQEARLRCSPMKGHSHVYWYRQLPEEGLKFMVYLQKENIIDESGMPKERFSAEFPKEGPSILRIQQVVRGDSAAYFCASSPPGQGYNQPQHFGDGTRLSIL.

The gene calls are TRBV6-1 and TRBJ2-5; D might be TRBD1 (7 bases). The CDR3 is 16 residues long. Trimming took off 3 bases at V and 5 bases at J, with 19 bases between the two ends. From germline, CDR1 is MNHNS and CDR2 SASEGT. The CDR3 region has the DNA TGTGCCAGCAGTGAGGGGTCAGGGGGGTGGTGGGAGACCCAGTACTTC. Protein product: CASSEGSGGWWETQYF.

This clone has only a few counts. This chain joins TRBV6-6 and TRBJ2-1, with TRBD1 as a possible D gene (5 bases). This CDR3 spans 11 amino acids. V lost 8 bases and J 8 bases, leaving 10 bases between the germline ends. CDR1 and CDR2 from the germline V gene are MNHNY and SVGAGI (reference sequence). CDR3 nucleotide sequence: TGTGCCAGCGGGCAAGGGGATGAGCAGTTCTTC. It translates to CASGQGDEQFF.

Only one count was recorded for this clone. This chain uses TRBV29-1 with TRBJ1-2, with D uncertain. CDR1 is SQVTM, CDR2 ANQGSEA, per germline. V dropped 6 bases and J dropped 7 bases, with 15 bases sitting between them. This CDR3 region has 12 residues. The CDR3 is CSVVEGAGGYTF. The CDR3 DNA reads as TGCAGCGTCGTAGAGGGCGCGGGTGGCTACACCTTC.

This clone occurred a few times. This CDR3 is CASSQVSTQNYGYTF. Written as DNA, the CDR3 is TGCGCCAGCAGCCAAGTTTCCACACAGAACTATGGCTACACCTTC. This chain connects TRBV4-1 to TRBJ1-2; the D is unclear. V dropped 1 base and J dropped 2 bases, with 11 bases sitting between them. This CDR3 spans 15 amino acids. The V gene's germline CDR1 is MGHRA and CDR2 YSYEKL.

This sequence joins TRBV4-1 and TRBJ1-1; D might be TRBD1 (5 bases). Trimming left V 1 base short and J 7 bases short, with 13 bases between. CDR3 length equals 14 residues. Looked up from germline, CDR1 is MGHRA and CDR2 is YSYEKL. CDR3 nucleotides: TGCGCCAGCAGCCAAGTTGGGGCAGGAAGTGAAGCTTTCTTT. This translates into CASSQVGAGSEAFF.

V is TRBV27 and J is TRBJ1-2, with a possible D match to TRBD1 (5 bases). The CDR3 length is 13 residues. Trimming took off 0 bases at V and 8 bases at J, with 10 bases between the two ends. Germline CDR1 is MNHEY and CDR2 is SMNVEV (reference sequence). In DNA form, the CDR3 reads TGTGCCAGCAGTTTATCGGCAGGGCTGGGCTACACCTTC. Translated: CASSLSAGLGYTF.

V and J are TRBV6-6 and TRBJ1-4, with D hard to call. The V end was cut by 8 bases, the J end by 7 bases, with 20 bases between. The CDR3 contains 15 residues. Germline V gene data show CDR1 as MNHNY and CDR2 as SVGAGI (reference sequence). The CDR3 region has the DNA TGTGCCAGCCGATCCTCCCCCGACTCGAGTGAAAAACTGTTTTTT. Translating it yields CASRSSPDSSEKLFF.

The J gene is TRBJ1-5, the V gene TRBV2, with 7 nucleotides matching TRBD1. The CDR3 spans 15 residues. The V gene end was trimmed by 3 bases and the J gene end by 4 bases; junction bases not matched to a gene: 6. Germline CDR1 SNHLY, CDR2 FYNNEI. Written as DNA, the CDR3 is TGTGCCAGCAGTGACTGGCAGGGGGAAAATCAGCCCCAGCATTTT. This sequence encodes CASSDWQGENQPQHF.

The chain uses TRBV6-5 and TRBJ2-1; the match to TRBD2 covers 10 bases. V shed 6 bases, J shed 2 bases, and the junction held 4 bases outside the gene matches. Germline CDR1 reads MNHEY; CDR2 reads SVGAGI. CDR3 size: 15 residues. The CDR3 protein is CASSHLAGAYNEQFF. CDR3 nucleotides: TGTGCCAGCAGCCATCTAGCGGGGGCCTACAATGAGCAGTTCTTC.

The chain links TRBV20-1 to TRBJ2-5, with D hard to call. CDR3 length: 10 residues. Per the germline V gene, CDR1 is DFQATT and CDR2 is SNEGSKA (reference sequence). The V end lost 5 bases, the J end lost 5 bases, and 6 bases lay between the germline ends. CDR3 region: CSAGHETQYF. CDR3 bases: TGCAGTGCTGGCCACGAGACCCAGTACTTC.

This chain connects TRBV4-1 to TRBJ2-3, with 9 bases fitting TRBD2. In germline, CDR1 is MGHRA, CDR2 YSYEKL. The CDR3 is 16 amino acids. After removal of 4 bases from V and 4 bases from J, the junction contained 9 bases not matched to a gene. The CDR3 DNA follows: TGCGCCAGCAGCCTCGCGGGAGGGGGCGCTTCAGATACGCAGTATTTT. Translation gives CASSLAGGGASDTQYF.

The chain is built from TRBV10-3 and TRBJ2-3; tentatively, D is TRBD2 (5 bases). The CDR3 has 14 residues. CDR1 is ENHRY, CDR2 SYGVKD, per germline. V lost 8 bases and J lost 3, with 15 bases in between. The CDR3 DNA sequence: TGTGCCATCCTTGAGGGCAGTCAAACAGATACGCAGTATTTT. Translation: CAILEGSQTDTQYF.

This rearrangement joins TRBV7-2 to TRBJ1-6; D gene unclear. Trimming cost V 2 bases and J 3 bases, with 11 bases left between them. The CDR3 is 16 amino acids. CDR1 and CDR2 (germline): SGHTA, FQGNSA. The CDR3 protein is CASSLSIGDYNSPLHF. Written as DNA, the CDR3 is TGTGCCAGCAGCTTATCGATCGGGGACTATAATTCACCCCTCCACTTT. Complete variable domain (other parts from reference TRBV7-2 and TRBJ1-6): GAGVSQSPSNKVTEKGKDVELRCDPISGHTALYWYRQSLGQGLEFLIYFQGNSAPDKSGLPSDRFSAERTGGSVSTLTIQRTQQEDSAVYLCASSLSIGDYNSPLHFGNGTRLTVT.

There are a few counts of this clone. The V gene is TRBV7-9, the J gene TRBJ2-5; a weak D match, TRBD2 (6 bases). V lost 5 bases to trimming and J lost 3 bases, with 13 bases between them. The length of the CDR3 is 14 residues. CDR1 is SEHNR, CDR2 FQNEAQ, per germline (reference sequence). The DNA of the CDR3 is TGTGCCAGCAGCCCTGTCACGGGGGAAGAGACCCAGTACTTC. As protein: CASSPVTGEETQYF.

The CDR3 nucleotides read TGTGCCAGCAGCGTAGCTGGGGGGTTTTCAGATACGCAGTATTTT. Translated, it gives CASSVAGGFSDTQYF. This chain joins TRBV9 and TRBJ2-3; possible D gene TRBD2, 6 bases. The germline CDR1 and CDR2 sequences are SGDLS and YYNGEE. This CDR3 comprises 15 residues. V lost 0 bases and J lost 4, with 12 bases in between.

This chain joins TRBV27 and TRBJ2-5, with TRBD1 matching over 7 bases. The germline CDR1 and CDR2 sequences are MNHEY and SMNVEV (reference sequence). The trim removed 5 bases at V and 0 bases at J, leaving 6 bases unmatched. The CDR3 is made up of 15 amino acids. Here the CDR3 DNA reads TGTGCCAGCAGTCATGCACAGGGGAACCAAGAGACCCAGTACTTC. It translates to CASSHAQGNQETQYF.

This sequence joins TRBV5-1 and TRBJ2-3, with no clear D. This CDR3 is built from 14 residues. Looked up from germline, CDR1 is SGHRS and CDR2 is YFSETQ. V was shortened by 2 bases and J by 2 bases, with 9 bases between the two germline ends. CDR3 sequence (DNA): TGCGCCAGCAGCTTTATACAGTCCACAGATACGCAGTATTTT. Translation: CASSFIQSTDTQYF.

This rearrangement joins TRBV29-1 to TRBJ2-3; perhaps TRBD2 as D (5 bases). The CDR3 is 15 amino acids. CDR1 and CDR2 from the germline V gene are SQVTM and ANQGSEA. V shed 6 bases and J shed 2 bases, with 18 bases lying between them. CDR3 coding DNA: TGCAGCGTCCGCCCTTTGGAGCGGATCACAGATACGCAGTATTTT. It specifies CSVRPLERITDTQYF.

The chain combines TRBV27 with TRBJ1-1, with D perhaps matching TRBD1 (5 bases). The ends were cut back, 5 bases at V and 8 bases at J, with 21 bases in the middle. The CDR3 sequence is 15 residues long. Germline V lookup: CDR1 MNHEY, CDR2 SMNVEV (reference sequence). The CDR3 nucleotides read TGTGCCAGCAGTCCAACAGGTTGGGGGGGAGGGGAAGCTTTCTTT. Amino acids: CASSPTGWGGGEAFF.

This clone showed up just a few times. The J gene is TRBJ2-7, the V gene TRBV2; a possible D gene is TRBD1 (5 bases). Between the trimmed V and J ends, which lost 7 bases and 4 bases, there was a span of 11 bases. The CDR3 is 12 residues long. Germline V lookup: CDR1 SNHLY, CDR2 FYNNEI. The CDR3 spells CASKPRAYEQYF. The CDR3 nucleotides read TGTGCCAGCAAACCCAGGGCTTACGAGCAGTACTTC.

The chain carries TRBV27 and TRBJ1-1; TRBD1 agrees at 8 bases. The CDR3 sequence is 19 residues long. CDR1 and CDR2 from the germline V gene are MNHEY and SMNVEV (reference sequence). Germline trimming cut 1 base from V and 2 bases from J; bases unmatched to any gene: 15. In DNA, the CDR3 is TGTGCCAGCAGTTTATTAGTAGGGGGGGACAGGCTTATAAACACTGAAGCTTTCTTT. It is translated as CASSLLVGGDRLINTEAFF.

V is TRBV2 and J is TRBJ1-1; tentative D call: TRBD1 (5 bases). V gave up 6 bases and J gave up 2 bases, with 7 bases separating them. The CDR3 loop spans 12 amino acids. Per germline, CDR1 SNHLY and CDR2 FYNNEI. CDR3 protein: CASRDTNTEAFF. The CDR3 region has the DNA TGTGCCAGCAGGGACACTAACACTGAAGCTTTCTTT.

The chain employs TRBV13 and TRBJ2-1, with 11 bases that match TRBD2. Germline lookup yields CDR1 PRHDT and CDR2 FYEKMQ (reference sequence). The CDR3 runs 17 residues. Trimming took 1 base from V and 4 from J; bases not matched to a gene: 6. The CDR3 here is CASSLVGLAGGYNEQFF. The CDR3 bases are TGTGCCAGCAGCTTAGTAGGTCTAGCGGGGGGATACAATGAGCAGTTCTTC.

For the CDR3, the DNA is TGTGCCAGCAGCGTAATAGGGACTAGCAGCACAGATACGCAGTATTTT. Amino acid sequence: CASSVIGTSSTDTQYF. The V call is TRBV7-2, the J call TRBJ2-3; 9 nucleotides align to TRBD2. This CDR3 is built from 16 residues. With V trimmed by 5 bases and J by 0 bases, 6 bases remained unmatched. The germline V gene has CDR1 SGHTA and CDR2 FQGNSA.

In its sample, this clone was seen a few times. This sequence joins TRBV14 and TRBJ2-7; 7 positions match TRBD2. J lost 0 bases, V lost 5 bases, and 4 bases had no gene match. CDR3 length: 14 amino acids. Germline assignment: CDR1 SGHDN and CDR2 FVKESK. This CDR3 reads CASSFSGVSYEQYF. DNA of the CDR3: TGTGCCAGCAGCTTCAGCGGGGTCTCCTACGAGCAGTACTTC.

The chain has TRBV9 and TRBJ1-3, with TRBD1 as a possible D gene (6 bases). Per the germline V gene, CDR1 is SGDLS and CDR2 is YYNGEE. V lost 3 bases, J lost 4 bases, and 17 bases lay in between. The CDR3 contains 16 residues. The CDR3 spells CASSATYRAGGNTIYF. CDR3 DNA: TGTGCCAGCAGCGCAACTTACAGGGCCGGGGGAAACACCATATATTTT.

The chain couples TRBV7-8 to TRBJ1-6, with D possibly TRBD1 on 6 matching bases. This CDR3 is built from 13 residues. Trimming took off 5 bases at V and 8 bases at J, with 10 bases between the two ends. Germline CDR1 is SGHVS and CDR2 is FQNEAQ. The CDR3 loop is CASSPPGDSPLHF. CDR3 nucleotides: TGTGCCAGCAGCCCCCCAGGGGATTCACCCCTCCACTTT.